This T cell receptor beta chain was recorded in a study of T cells in Graves' hyperthyroidism and ophthalmopathy. Study results and caveats: Clonotypes that were expanded in thyroid above 0.001 mostly appeared in blood too.

Hyperthyroidism, newly diagnosed and lasting under 2 months, affected patients aged 18 to 65. Together with thyroid ultrasound, orbital computed tomography, serum thyroxine and TRAb, clinical symptoms were used for diagnoses. V shed 4 bases and J shed 4 bases, with 13 bases lying between them. The CDR3 runs to 15 residues. Germline V gene sequence: CDR1 MNHEY, CDR2 SMNVEV (reference sequence). A remark on this clonotype: Its target is not known.

Amplification of TCR beta CDR3 regions was performed using RNA transcripts as template. With the HTBI primer set, the TCR CDR3 went through a first round of RT-PCR. TCRdb fed the multiplex PCR reads into MiXCR, producing one record per CDR3 protein. This sample carries more than 650,000 distinct CDR3 sequences, around 15% of them seen once, and the ten largest clones take roughly 10%. The origin of this receptor is a young woman with Graves' hyperthyroidism. The chain carries TRBV27 and TRBJ2-2, with D unclear. What was sequenced was blood. CDR3: CASSSRLKGTGELFF. DNA of the CDR3: TGTGCCAGCAGTTCGAGGTTAAAGGGCACCGGGGAGCTGTTTTTT.